These 28 T cell receptor beta chains originate from one sample sequenced in a study of radiation and T cells in renal cell carcinoma. Time point reported: blood 4 weeks post-SBRT, at nephrectomy. Specified treatment: 15 Gy SBRT to primary tumor, nephrectomy 4 weeks later. The assay was immunoSEQ multiplex PCR, and TCRdb's table has in-frame clones only and misses some. The sample yields around 100,000 clones, 80% to 90% seen once. The sample consisted of blood, taken from a patient whose treatment included radiotherapy and nephrectomy. The origin of the receptors is a man aged 55 to 69 with renal cell carcinoma.

The chain recombines TRBV12-2 with TRBJ2-7; TRBD1 is the table's D call and was not checked against the DNA. TRBV12-2 is described as a pseudogene. The CDR3 sequence is 14 residues long. The CDR3 nucleotides are TGTGCAAGTCGCTTAGCGGGCTCCGCCTACGAGCAGTACTTC. Translation gives CASRLAGSAYEQYF.

The chain recombines TRBV10-2 with TRBJ2-7; 9 bases are shared with TRBD1. The CDR3 spans 16 residues. V lost 5 bases to trimming and J lost 3 bases; unmatched junction nucleotides: 11. Germline-derived CDR1 and CDR2 are WSHSY and SAAADI. The CDR3 DNA reads TGCGCCAGCAGTTCTATATGGGACAGGGCGGACTACGAGCAGTACTTC. It translates to CASSSIWDRADYEQYF.

CDR3 sequence (DNA): TGTGCCATCAGACCAGACAGGGGAGGCTATGGCTACACCTTC. Encoded protein: CAIRPDRGGYGYTF. The chain uses TRBV10-3 and TRBJ1-2, with 8 bases that match TRBD1. V gave up 6 bases and J gave up 4 bases; unmatched junction bases: 7. The CDR3 consists of 14 residues. CDR1 ENHRY and CDR2 SYGVKD come from the germline V gene.

The chain combines TRBV19 with TRBJ1-1; D may be TRBD1 (5 bases). The germline gives CDR1 LNHDA, CDR2 SQIVND (reference sequence). Trimming took off 5 bases at V and 1 base at J, with 11 bases between the two ends. The CDR3 loop spans 14 amino acids. The CDR3 DNA is TGTGCCAGTAGTGTAACAGGAGCGAACACTGAAGCTTTCTTT. Protein: CASSVTGANTEAFF.

The chain carries TRBV19 and TRBJ1-2; possible D gene TRBD1, 5 bases. Germline V CDR1 and CDR2: LNHDA, SQIVND (reference sequence). Between the trimmed V and J ends, which lost 1 base and 2 bases, there was a span of 11 bases. The CDR3 has 15 residues. In DNA form, the CDR3 reads TGTGCCAGTAGTATAGGCCCAGGGAGGAACTATGGCTACACCTTC. It translates to CASSIGPGRNYGYTF.

The V and J genes are TRBV7-1 and TRBJ2-1; a possible D gene is TRBD2 (5 bases). TRBV7-1 qualifies as an ORF whose function is uncertain. The CDR3 contains 15 residues. Trimming removed 8 bases from V and 5 bases from J, with 19 bases in between. The CDR3 bases are TGTGCCAGCCGCTTGGGCGGTTTGGAGGACAATGAGCAGTTCTTC. Residues: CASRLGGLEDNEQFF.

The rearrangement joins TRBV5-6 to TRBJ2-1; 10 nucleotides align to TRBD2. The J segment lost 4 bases and the V segment lost 5 bases, leaving 18 bases of the junction unmatched. The V gene's germline CDR1 is SGHDT and CDR2 YYEEEE. The CDR3 has 19 amino acids. CDR3 residues: CASSWEGEPLAGDYNEQFF. The CDR3 nucleotides are TGTGCCAGCAGTTGGGAGGGGGAACCTCTAGCGGGAGATTACAATGAGCAGTTCTTC.

This sequence joins TRBV4-3 and TRBJ2-5; 8 nucleotides line up with TRBD1. The germline V gene has CDR1 LGHNA and CDR2 YSLEER. V lost 4 bases and J lost 4; bases outside the gene matches: 2. The CDR3 length is 13 residues. The CDR3 DNA reads TGCGCCAGCAGCCGCGGACAGGGAGAGACCCAGTACTTC. This gives the protein CASSRGQGETQYF.

This chain connects TRBV7-2 to TRBJ2-1; D call uncertain. Germline V lookup: CDR1 SGHTA, CDR2 FQGNSA. Trimming removed 4 bases at V and 4 bases at J, with 23 bases between. The CDR3 has 18 amino acids. The CDR3, as DNA: TGTGCCAGCAGCTCAATGGGCTTTGCAGGCCTGGGGTACAATGAGCAGTTCTTC. It yields the protein CASSSMGFAGLGYNEQFF. The full variable domain, its missing parts supplied by reference TRBV7-2 and TRBJ2-1, is GAGVSQSPSNKVTEKGKDVELRCDPISGHTALYWYRQSLGQGLEFLIYFQGNSAPDKSGLPSDRFSAERTGGSVSTLTIQRTQQEDSAVYLCASSSMGFAGLGYNEQFFGPGTRLTVL.

The chain has TRBV5-4 and TRBJ2-3; 10 bases align to TRBD2. Germline lookup yields CDR1 SGHNT and CDR2 YYREEE (reference sequence). With 7 bases clipped from V and 7 bases from J, the junction kept 15 bases outside the gene matches. CDR3 size: 16 residues. CDR3 residues: CASGREAGGLGHTQYF. The CDR3 region has the DNA TGTGCCAGCGGCCGGGAAGCGGGAGGGCTGGGCCATACGCAGTATTTT.

V usage is TRBV14 and J usage is TRBJ2-7; 11 nucleotides agree with TRBD1. The CDR3 runs 13 residues. Germline V gives CDR1 SGHDN, CDR2 FVKESK. V lost 6 bases and J lost 5; bases outside the gene matches: 3. The CDR3 spells CASRRTGGNEQYF. CDR3 DNA sequence: TGTGCCAGCAGACGGACAGGGGGCAACGAGCAGTACTTC.

V usage is TRBV19 and J usage is TRBJ1-4, with no clear D. The ends were cut back, 0 bases at V and 5 bases at J, with 13 bases in the middle. From germline, CDR1 is LNHDA and CDR2 SQIVND (reference sequence). The CDR3 is 16 amino acids. CDR3 protein: CASSIDPRGPNEKLFF. CDR3 nucleotides: TGTGCCAGTAGTATAGATCCTCGAGGGCCGAATGAAAAACTGTTTTTT.

J is TRBJ2-7 and V is TRBV19, with 8 bases lining up with TRBD2. The CDR3 length is 15 residues. In germline, CDR1 is LNHDA, CDR2 SQIVND (reference sequence). Trimming at V came to 3 bases and at J to 2 bases, leaving 6 bases not matched to a gene. CDR3 coding DNA: TGTGCCAGTAGTATGGCACTAGCGGACCCCTACGAGCAGTACTTC. Protein: CASSMALADPYEQYF. Full variable domain (missing parts from reference TRBV19 and TRBJ2-7): DGGITQSPKYLFRKEGQNVTLSCEQNLNHDAMYWYRQDPGQGLRLIYYSQIVNDFQKGDIAEGYSVSREKKESFPLTVTSAQKNPTAFYLCASSMALADPYEQYFGPGTRLTVT.

The chain has TRBV9 and TRBJ2-7; D might be TRBD1 or TRBD2, each matching 5 bases. The CDR3 totals 12 residues. Germline V gives CDR1 SGDLS, CDR2 YYNGEE. Trimming took 4 bases from V and 4 from J, leaving 9 bases between them. The DNA of the CDR3 is TGTGCCAGCAGCCGGGGCAGGTACGAGCAGTACTTC. Amino acid sequence: CASSRGRYEQYF.

The chain is built from TRBV27 and TRBJ1-4, with 7 bases that match TRBD1. The V gene's germline CDR1 is MNHEY and CDR2 SMNVEV (reference sequence). The V gene end was trimmed by 6 bases and the J gene end by 4 bases; junction bases not matched to a gene: 2. The CDR3 length is 13 residues. CDR3 residues: CASRRDSNEKLFF. The CDR3, as DNA: TGTGCCAGCAGACGGGACAGTAATGAAAAACTGTTTTTT.

The rearrangement joins TRBV4-2 to TRBJ1-1; a weak D match, TRBD1 (6 bases). Germline V gene data show CDR1 as LGHNA and CDR2 as YNFKEQ. This CDR3 spans 13 amino acids. The ends were cut back, 5 bases at V and 4 bases at J, with 11 bases in the middle. The CDR3 loop reads CASSLDRITEAFF. In DNA form, the CDR3 reads TGTGCCAGCAGCTTGGACAGAATCACTGAAGCTTTCTTT.

The rearrangement links TRBV11-2 to TRBJ2-7; D gene ambiguous. V lost 4 bases and J 2 bases, leaving 15 bases between the germline ends. Germline values: CDR1 SGHAT, CDR2 FQNNGV. The CDR3 sequence is 15 residues long. The CDR3 nucleotides are TGTGCCAGCAGCTCAAACCGGCACAACACCTACGAGCAGTACTTC. The encoded protein is CASSSNRHNTYEQYF. The full variable domain, with the rest looked up from reference TRBV11-2 and TRBJ2-7, is EAGVAQSPRYKIIEKRQSVAFWCNPISGHATLYWYQQILGQGPKLLIQFQNNGVVDDSQLPKDRFSAERLKGVDSTLKIQPAKLEDSAVYLCASSSNRHNTYEQYFGPGTRLTVT.

CDR3 loop: CASSSLDGPQHF. Here the CDR3 DNA reads TGTGCCAGCAGTTCTCTAGACGGGCCCCAGCATTTT. The rearrangement links TRBV27 to TRBJ1-5; D not certain. Germline CDR1 MNHEY, CDR2 SMNVEV (reference sequence). This CDR3 has 12 residues. V gave up 4 bases and J gave up 9 bases, with 10 bases separating them.

The rearrangement uses TRBV19 and TRBJ1-3; no firm D call. From germline, CDR1 is LNHDA and CDR2 SQIVND (reference sequence). Trimming left V 3 bases short and J 0 bases short, with 9 bases between. There are 15 residues in the CDR3. In DNA, the CDR3 is TGTGCCAGTAGTATCTCGCTCCTCTCTGGAAACACCATATATTTT. Protein sequence: CASSISLLSGNTIYF.

The J gene is TRBJ1-1, the V gene TRBV27; D possibly corresponds to TRBD1 (5 bases). The ends were cut back, 6 bases at V and 0 bases at J, with 11 bases in the middle. CDR3 length: 14 amino acids. Germline V gene data show CDR1 as MNHEY and CDR2 as SMNVEV (reference sequence). The CDR3 DNA reads as TGTGCCAGCAGATCGGGGCGGGTGAACACTGAAGCTTTCTTT. This gives the protein CASRSGRVNTEAFF.

This clone appeared many times. The rearrangement links TRBV9 to TRBJ2-2; D may be TRBD1 (5 bases). This CDR3 has 12 amino acids. Germline lookup yields CDR1 SGDLS and CDR2 YYNGEE. Trimming pared 4 bases from V and 8 bases from J, leaving 9 bases between. The CDR3 reads CASSLRGGELFF. The DNA of the CDR3 is TGTGCCAGCAGCCTTAGGGGAGGGGAGCTGTTTTTT.

The chain uses TRBV11-3 and TRBJ2-1, with D unclear. Trimming took off 3 bases at V and 6 bases at J, with 6 bases between the two ends. The CDR3 spans 12 residues. The germline V gene has CDR1 SGHNT and CDR2 YENEEA. The CDR3 DNA follows: TGTGCCAGCAGCTTGTCCATCAATGAGCAGTTCTTC. Its translation: CASSLSINEQFF. The whole variable domain, remainder taken from reference TRBV11-3 and TRBJ2-1, is EAGVVQSPRYKIIEKKQPVAFWCNPISGHNTLYWYLQNLGQGPELLIRYENEEAVDDSQLPKDRFSAERLKGVDSTLKIQPAELGDSAVYLCASSLSINEQFFGPGTRLTVL.

V is TRBV27 and J is TRBJ2-7; D not resolved. Germline V lookup: CDR1 MNHEY, CDR2 SMNVEV (reference sequence). The CDR3 extends over 14 amino acids. V lost 4 bases to trimming and J lost 0 bases, with 10 bases between them. The DNA of the CDR3 is TGTGCCAGCAGTTCAATCACCACCTCCTACGAGCAGTACTTC. Translated, it gives CASSSITTSYEQYF.

The V call is TRBV2, the J call TRBJ1-2; possible D gene TRBD1, 5 bases. Trimming took off 0 bases at V and 6 bases at J, with 14 bases between the two ends. The CDR3 contains 15 residues. The germline gives CDR1 SNHLY, CDR2 FYNNEI. The CDR3 DNA follows: TGTGCCAGCAGTGAAGCGGAGGGGAGTTGGAATGGCTACACCTTC. Protein: CASSEAEGSWNGYTF.

The chain joins TRBV5-4 to TRBJ2-3; the match to TRBD2 covers 7 bases. In germline, CDR1 is SGHNT, CDR2 YYREEE (reference sequence). The CDR3 covers 16 residues. After removal of 0 bases from V and 0 bases from J, the junction contained 4 bases not matched to a gene. Here the CDR3 DNA reads TGTGCCAGCAGCTTGGGAAGAGCGGGAAGCACAGATACGCAGTATTTT. Protein product: CASSLGRAGSTDTQYF.

This chain uses TRBV19 with TRBJ2-5; TRBD1 or TRBD2 may be the D gene (5 bases each). The CDR3 consists of 16 residues. The V gene's germline CDR1 is LNHDA and CDR2 SQIVND (reference sequence). Trimming removed 1 base at V and 4 bases at J, with 16 bases between. The CDR3: CASSIGVDTAGETQYF. For the CDR3, the DNA is TGTGCCAGTAGTATAGGGGTGGACACTGCGGGAGAGACCCAGTACTTC.

The chain links TRBV5-1 to TRBJ2-7; D is perhaps TRBD2 (6 bases). Per germline, CDR1 SGHRS and CDR2 YFSETQ. The V end lost 0 bases, the J end lost 4 bases, and 17 bases lay between the germline ends. The CDR3 covers 16 residues. CDR3 sequence (DNA): TGCGCCAGCAGCTTGGTGGGAAGAGGCGCGGGATACGAGCAGTACTTC. Its translation is CASSLVGRGAGYEQYF.

The chain combines TRBV5-1 with TRBJ2-1; 12 positions agree with TRBD2. The V segment lost 4 bases and the J segment 10 bases; nucleotides outside the gene matches: 12. This CDR3 has 16 amino acids. Per the germline V gene, CDR1 is SGHRS and CDR2 is YFSETQ. The CDR3 is CASSRGGLAGTLEQFF. CDR3 DNA: TGCGCCAGCAGCCGGGGAGGACTAGCGGGGACCTTAGAGCAGTTCTTC.